The rows below give T cell receptor beta chains drawn from one sample of a study of T-cell memory formation after mild COVID-19. TCRdb re-analysed the 5' RACE reads in MiXCR, keeping a single row per CDR3 protein. The sample gives around 500,000 distinct CDR3 sequences, roughly 18% of which show up once; roughly an eighth is in the top ten. Sequencing used PBMCs or a T cell subset sorted from them (not recorded which). The receptors derive from an adult woman who had mild COVID-19 (a few samples of this study predate the infection). Cell type and time point are not known. Each CDR3 is given without its conserved first and last residue. Fields, in order: J gene, V gene, CDR3 protein.

>TRBJ1-5|TRBV6-1
ASSRKKTGGRSDQPQH
>TRBJ2-3|TRBV3-1
ASSPSGAATDTQY
>TRBJ2-7|TRBV7-6
ASSLDPGGNSYEQY
>TRBJ1-2|TRBV5-1
ASSTGQYICYT
>TRBJ2-1|TRBV3-1
ASSQAGGRMQF
>TRBJ2-3|TRBV5-1
ASSLEGLAGAWADTQY
>TRBJ1-5|TRBV10-3
AISQQGNQPQH
>TRBJ2-1|TRBV12-3/TRBV12-4
ASSSVAGGPLSYNEQF
>TRBJ2-1|TRBV19
ASSTIQGNEQF
>TRBJ2-1|TRBV5-1
ASSSAIRGRPNDEQF
>TRBJ2-5|TRBV7-2
DSSPTGTGGRYQETQY
>TRBJ1-4|TRBV3-1
ASSQVRLGRTGSDEKLF
>TRBJ1-4|TRBV3-1
ASSQDSRFGTGVEKLF
>TRBJ1-4|TRBV4-1
ASSARGGTNEKLF
>TRBJ2-3|TRBV4-2
ASSQGDAGRGTDTQY
>TRBJ1-3|TRBV4-2
ASSQGSHTLDNTIY
>TRBJ2-1|TRBV4-1
ASSQGRGGPNEQF
>TRBJ2-7|TRBV30
AWSPGQGYEQY
>TRBJ1-4|TRBV5-1
ASSFGATNEKLF